A selection of T cell receptor beta chains follows, all from one sample in a study of shared clonotypes between healthy human individuals. Data came from immunoSEQ multiplex PCR; TCRdb stores just in-frame clones and leaves some out. The sample holds roughly 810,000 clones, 90% to 98% seen once. The material sequenced was naive CD8+ T cells sorted from blood. These receptors all stem from a man aged 30 to 39 in good health. Both conserved end residues are part of each CDR3.

J,length,V,CDR3
TRBJ2-1,15,TRBV29-1,CSVDLTASPYNEQFF
TRBJ2-1,16,TRBV5-8,CASSLPGWEIGNEQFF
TRBJ2-1,14,TRBV7-2,CASSTRFQGGEQFF
TRBJ1-4,17,TRBV7-8,CASSSRLVAGVPEKLFF
TRBJ1-2,15,TRBV13,CASSPGRQVGRGYTF
TRBJ2-5,15,TRBV7-7,CASSPTWGTRETQYF
TRBJ2-1,18,TRBV19,CASSIKDRAKSSYNEQFF
TRBJ2-3,13,TRBV7-3,CASSLTGVDTQYF
TRBJ2-7,16,TRBV4-3,CASSQAHLAGVYEQYF
TRBJ2-1,16,TRBV27,CASSSSSGRARNEQFF
TRBJ2-2,13,TRBV6-1,CASSEWAGGELFF
TRBJ2-7,13,TRBV7-6,CASSKGLDYEQYF
TRBJ2-1,16,TRBV6-1,CASSEVSRSSYNEQFF
TRBJ2-5,16,TRBV19,CASSPIEGPHQETQYF
TRBJ1-5,15,TRBV19,CASSIGAHSNQPQHF
TRBJ1-1,12,TRBV29-1,CSVEDSRPEAFF
TRBJ1-5,16,TRBV18,CASSPPGSYSNQPQHF
TRBJ2-5,15,TRBV7-2,CASSIPGPEVETQYF
TRBJ2-7,16,TRBV5-6,CASSLTTALAGGLQYF
TRBJ2-7,14,TRBV6-5,CASSYSDSPYEQYF
TRBJ2-1,12,TRBV7-9,CASALADNEQFF
TRBJ1-1,15,TRBV10-3,CAISESESWGSEAFF
TRBJ2-5,15,TRBV7-9,CASSLPTGWQETQYF
TRBJ2-3,15,TRBV7-9,CASSLAWTSNNTQYF
TRBJ1-2,16,TRBV6-1,CASSDPWEIGIYGYTF
TRBJ2-7,11,TRBV7-9,CASSLSVEQYF
TRBJ1-1,17,TRBV6-1,CASSDAFGGPMNTEAFF
TRBJ1-1,14,TRBV14,CASRATGGSTEAFF
TRBJ1-5,17,TRBV19,CASSIDLSGEKNQPQHF
TRBJ2-5,12,TRBV29-1,CSVVMAQETQYF
TRBJ2-2,12,TRBV9,CASSQNTGELFF
TRBJ1-5,16,TRBV5-5,CASSLFWTGGIQPQHF
TRBJ2-1,22,TRBV21-1,CASSINGLAGGPLGGTYNEQFF
TRBJ2-5,15,TRBV5-4,CASSLRGTGVETQYF
TRBJ2-7,12,TRBV29-1,CSVLHGIYEQYF
TRBJ2-1,15,TRBV9,CASSVGAGGPNEQFF
TRBJ2-7,17,TRBV13,CASNSGTSGTEVHEQYF
TRBJ2-3,22,TRBV21-1,CASSISPEVVDREGLVTDTQYF
TRBJ2-7,11,TRBV13,CASGKAYEQYF
TRBJ1-1,15,TRBV18,CASSQTGTARTEAFF
TRBJ2-7,14,TRBV10-2,CASSELAGIYEQYF
TRBJ2-5,15,TRBV23-1,CVGATEARSGETQYF
TRBJ2-3,13,TRBV6-4,CASSEDTGPAQYF
TRBJ1-2,15,TRBV4-3,CASSQGGSIAWGYTF
TRBJ2-7,10,TRBV27,CARMTLFVYF
TRBJ2-7,14,TRBV7-9,CASRNIVEAHEQYF
TRBJ1-1,12,TRBV9,CASSGGAREAFF
TRBJ2-7,13,TRBV4-1,CASSPGTVYEQYF
TRBJ2-7,16,TRBV5-1,CASSTRTSGSNHEQYF
TRBJ2-7,14,TRBV9,CASSVLAGGREQYF